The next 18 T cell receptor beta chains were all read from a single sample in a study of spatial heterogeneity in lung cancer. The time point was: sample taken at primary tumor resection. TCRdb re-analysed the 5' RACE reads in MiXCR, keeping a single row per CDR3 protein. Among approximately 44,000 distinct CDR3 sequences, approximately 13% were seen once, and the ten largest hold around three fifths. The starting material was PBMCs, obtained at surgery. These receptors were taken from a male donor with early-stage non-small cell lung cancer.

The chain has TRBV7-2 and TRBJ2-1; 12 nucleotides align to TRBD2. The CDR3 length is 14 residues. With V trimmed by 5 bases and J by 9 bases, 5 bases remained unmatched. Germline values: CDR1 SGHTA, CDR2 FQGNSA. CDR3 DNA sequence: TGTGCCAGCAGCCCGACTAGCGGGAGATCTGAGCAGTTCTTC. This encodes CASSPTSGRSEQFF.

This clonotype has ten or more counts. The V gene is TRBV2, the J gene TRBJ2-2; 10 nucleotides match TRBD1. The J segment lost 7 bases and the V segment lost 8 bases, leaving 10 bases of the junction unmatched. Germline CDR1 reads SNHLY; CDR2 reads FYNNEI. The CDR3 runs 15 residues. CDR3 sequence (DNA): TGTGCCAGCGGAAAGCGGACAGGGGGAAACGGGGAGCTGTTTTTT. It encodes CASGKRTGGNGELFF. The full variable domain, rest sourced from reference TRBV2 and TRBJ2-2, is EPEVTQTPSHQVTQMGQEVILRCVPISNHLYFYWYRQILGQKVEFLVSFYNNEISEKSEIFDDQFSVERPDGSNFTLKIRSTKLEDSAMYFCASGKRTGGNGELFFGEGSRLTVL.

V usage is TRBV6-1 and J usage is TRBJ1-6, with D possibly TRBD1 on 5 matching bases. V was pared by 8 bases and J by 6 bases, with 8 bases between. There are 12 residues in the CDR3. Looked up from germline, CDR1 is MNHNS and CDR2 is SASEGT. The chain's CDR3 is CASGGFNSPLHF. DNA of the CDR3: TGTGCCAGCGGGGGGTTTAATTCACCCCTCCACTTT.

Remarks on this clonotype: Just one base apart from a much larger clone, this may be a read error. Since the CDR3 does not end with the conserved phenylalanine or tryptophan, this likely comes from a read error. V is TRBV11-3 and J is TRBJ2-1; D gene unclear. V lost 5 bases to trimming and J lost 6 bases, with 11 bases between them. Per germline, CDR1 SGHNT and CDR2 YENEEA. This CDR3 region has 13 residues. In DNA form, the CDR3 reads TGTGCCAGCAGCCCCGATCACGGCAATGAGCAGTTCTCC. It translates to CASSPDHGNEQFS.

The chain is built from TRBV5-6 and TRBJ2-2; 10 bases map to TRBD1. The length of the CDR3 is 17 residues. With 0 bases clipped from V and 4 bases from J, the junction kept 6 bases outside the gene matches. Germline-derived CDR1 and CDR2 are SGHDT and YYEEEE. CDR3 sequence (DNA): TGTGCCAGCAGCTTGGGCTCGCGGACAGGGGGCACCGGGGAGCTGTTTTTT. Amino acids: CASSLGSRTGGTGELFF.

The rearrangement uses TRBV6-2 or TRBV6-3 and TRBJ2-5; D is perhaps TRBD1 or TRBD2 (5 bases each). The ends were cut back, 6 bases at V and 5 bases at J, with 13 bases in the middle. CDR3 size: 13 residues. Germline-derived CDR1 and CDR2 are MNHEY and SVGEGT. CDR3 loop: CASRVVGDETQYF. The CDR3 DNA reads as TGTGCCAGCAGGGTAGTGGGGGATGAGACCCAGTACTTC.

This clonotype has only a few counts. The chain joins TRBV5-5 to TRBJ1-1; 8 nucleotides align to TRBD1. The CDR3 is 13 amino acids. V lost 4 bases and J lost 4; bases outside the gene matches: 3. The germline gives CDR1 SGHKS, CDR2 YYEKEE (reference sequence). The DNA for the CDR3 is TGTGCCAGCAGCATTGGGACAGGCACTGAAGCTTTCTTT. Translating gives CASSIGTGTEAFF.

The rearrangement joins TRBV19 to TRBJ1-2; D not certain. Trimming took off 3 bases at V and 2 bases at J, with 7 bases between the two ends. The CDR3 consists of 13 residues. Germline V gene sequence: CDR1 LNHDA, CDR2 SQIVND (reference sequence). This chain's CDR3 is CASSIDKNYGYTF. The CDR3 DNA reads TGTGCCAGTAGTATTGACAAGAACTATGGCTACACCTTC.

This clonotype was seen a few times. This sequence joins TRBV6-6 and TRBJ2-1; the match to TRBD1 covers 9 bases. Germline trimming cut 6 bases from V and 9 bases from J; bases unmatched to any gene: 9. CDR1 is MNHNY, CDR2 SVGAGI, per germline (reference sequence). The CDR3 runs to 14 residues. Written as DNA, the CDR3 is TGTGCCAGCAGCCGGTCCCGGGACAGGGTTGAGCAGTTCTTC. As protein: CASSRSRDRVEQFF.

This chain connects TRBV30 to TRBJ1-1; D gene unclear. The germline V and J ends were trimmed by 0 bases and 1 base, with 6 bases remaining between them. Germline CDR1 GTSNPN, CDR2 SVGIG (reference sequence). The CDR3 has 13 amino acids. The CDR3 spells CAWSVLSNTEAFF. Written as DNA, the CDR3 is TGTGCCTGGAGTGTACTATCGAACACTGAAGCTTTCTTT.

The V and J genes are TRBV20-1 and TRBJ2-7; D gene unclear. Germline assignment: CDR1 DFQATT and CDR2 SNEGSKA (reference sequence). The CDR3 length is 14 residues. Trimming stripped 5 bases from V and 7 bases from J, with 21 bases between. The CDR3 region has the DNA TGCAGTGCTGCCCTAGGCCCGCTCATGTTTGAGCAGTACTTC. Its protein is CSAALGPLMFEQYF.

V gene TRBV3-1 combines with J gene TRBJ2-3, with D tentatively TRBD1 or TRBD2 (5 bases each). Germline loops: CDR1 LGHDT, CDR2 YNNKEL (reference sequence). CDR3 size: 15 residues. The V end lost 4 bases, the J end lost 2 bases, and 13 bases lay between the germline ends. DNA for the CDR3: TGTGCCAGCAGCCCCGGGACGGGATTCACAGATACGCAGTATTTT. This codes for CASSPGTGFTDTQYF.

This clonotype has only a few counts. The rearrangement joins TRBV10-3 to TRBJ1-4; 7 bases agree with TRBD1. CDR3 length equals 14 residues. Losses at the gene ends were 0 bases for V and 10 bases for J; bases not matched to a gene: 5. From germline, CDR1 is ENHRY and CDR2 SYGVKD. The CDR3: CAISESDREGKLFF. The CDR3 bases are TGTGCCATCAGTGAGTCCGACAGGGAGGGAAAACTGTTTTTT.

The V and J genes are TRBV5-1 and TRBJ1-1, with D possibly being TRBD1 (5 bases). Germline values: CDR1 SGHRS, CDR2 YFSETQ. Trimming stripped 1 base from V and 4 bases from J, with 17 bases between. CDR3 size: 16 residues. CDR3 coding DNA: TGCGCCAGCAGCTTGAACACGGGACGGACGGGCACTGAAGCTTTCTTT. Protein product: CASSLNTGRTGTEAFF.

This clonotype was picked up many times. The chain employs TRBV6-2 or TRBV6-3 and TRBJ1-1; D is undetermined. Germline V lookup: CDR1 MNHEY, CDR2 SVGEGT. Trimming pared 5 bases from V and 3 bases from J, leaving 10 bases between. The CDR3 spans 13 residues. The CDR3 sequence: CASSRREYTEAFF. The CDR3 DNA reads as TGTGCCAGCAGTCGCCGGGAATACACTGAAGCTTTCTTT.

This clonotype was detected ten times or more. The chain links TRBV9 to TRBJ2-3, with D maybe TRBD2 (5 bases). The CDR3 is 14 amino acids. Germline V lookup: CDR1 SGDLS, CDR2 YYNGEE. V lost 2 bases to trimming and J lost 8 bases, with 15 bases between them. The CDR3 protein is CASSVSSGHGTQYF. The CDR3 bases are TGTGCCAGCAGCGTTTCCAGCGGCCATGGTACGCAGTATTTT.

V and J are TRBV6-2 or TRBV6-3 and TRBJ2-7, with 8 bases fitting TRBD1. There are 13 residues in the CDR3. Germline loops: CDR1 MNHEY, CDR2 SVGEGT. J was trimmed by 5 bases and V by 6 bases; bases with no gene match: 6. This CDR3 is CASRFMDRDEQYF. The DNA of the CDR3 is TGTGCCAGCAGATTTATGGACAGGGACGAGCAGTACTTC.

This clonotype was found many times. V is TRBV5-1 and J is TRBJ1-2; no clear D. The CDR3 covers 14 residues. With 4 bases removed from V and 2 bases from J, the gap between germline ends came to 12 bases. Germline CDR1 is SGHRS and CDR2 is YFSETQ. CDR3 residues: CASSEDPNNYGYTF. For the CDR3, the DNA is TGCGCCAGCAGCGAAGACCCTAACAACTATGGCTACACCTTC.